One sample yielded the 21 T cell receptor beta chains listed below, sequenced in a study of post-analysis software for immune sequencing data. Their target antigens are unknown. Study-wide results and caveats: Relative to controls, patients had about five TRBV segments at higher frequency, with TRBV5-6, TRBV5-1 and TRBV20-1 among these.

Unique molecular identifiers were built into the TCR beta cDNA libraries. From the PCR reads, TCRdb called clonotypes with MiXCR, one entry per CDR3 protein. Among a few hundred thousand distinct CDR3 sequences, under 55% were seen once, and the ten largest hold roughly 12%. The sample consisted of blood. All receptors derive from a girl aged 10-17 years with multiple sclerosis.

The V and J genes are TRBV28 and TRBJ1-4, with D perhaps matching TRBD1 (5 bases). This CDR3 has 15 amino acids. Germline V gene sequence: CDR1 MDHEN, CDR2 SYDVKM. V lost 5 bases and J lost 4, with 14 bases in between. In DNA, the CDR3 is TGTGCCAGCAGTCTTCCGGGGGGACTTAATGAAAAACTGTTTTTT. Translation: CASSLPGGLNEKLFF.

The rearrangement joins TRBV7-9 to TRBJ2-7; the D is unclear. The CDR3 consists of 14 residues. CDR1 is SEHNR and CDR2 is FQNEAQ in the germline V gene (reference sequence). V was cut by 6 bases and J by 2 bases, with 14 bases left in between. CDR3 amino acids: CASRTLGSPYEQYF. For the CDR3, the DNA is TGTGCCAGCAGGACTCTCGGCTCCCCCTACGAGCAGTACTTC.

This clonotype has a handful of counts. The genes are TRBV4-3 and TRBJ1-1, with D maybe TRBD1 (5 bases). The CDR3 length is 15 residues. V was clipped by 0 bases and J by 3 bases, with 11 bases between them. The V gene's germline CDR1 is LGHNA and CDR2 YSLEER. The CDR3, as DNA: TGCGCCAGCAGCCAAGATAGTGCAGGGTACACTGAAGCTTTCTTT. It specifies CASSQDSAGYTEAFF.

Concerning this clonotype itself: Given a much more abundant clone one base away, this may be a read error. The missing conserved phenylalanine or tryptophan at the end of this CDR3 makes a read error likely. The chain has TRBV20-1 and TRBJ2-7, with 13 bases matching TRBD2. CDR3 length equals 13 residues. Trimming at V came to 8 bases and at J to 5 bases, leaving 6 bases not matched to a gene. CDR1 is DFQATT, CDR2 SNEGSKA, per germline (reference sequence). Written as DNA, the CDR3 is TGCAGTACCGGGACTAGCGGGAATGACGAGCAGTACCTC. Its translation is CSTGTSGNDEQYL.

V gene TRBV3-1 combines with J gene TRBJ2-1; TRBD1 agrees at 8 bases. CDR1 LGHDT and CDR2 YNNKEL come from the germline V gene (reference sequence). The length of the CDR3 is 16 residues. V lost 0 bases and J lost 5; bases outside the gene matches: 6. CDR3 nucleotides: TGTGCCAGCAGCCAAGAGGGGACACAGGGGGACAATGAGCAGTTCTTC. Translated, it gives CASSQEGTQGDNEQFF.

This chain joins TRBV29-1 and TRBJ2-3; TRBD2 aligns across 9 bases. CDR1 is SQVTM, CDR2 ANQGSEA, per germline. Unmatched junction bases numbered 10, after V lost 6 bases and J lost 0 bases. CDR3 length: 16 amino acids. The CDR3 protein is CSVANIAGASTDTQYF. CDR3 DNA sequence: TGCAGCGTGGCTAACATAGCGGGAGCTAGCACAGATACGCAGTATTTT.

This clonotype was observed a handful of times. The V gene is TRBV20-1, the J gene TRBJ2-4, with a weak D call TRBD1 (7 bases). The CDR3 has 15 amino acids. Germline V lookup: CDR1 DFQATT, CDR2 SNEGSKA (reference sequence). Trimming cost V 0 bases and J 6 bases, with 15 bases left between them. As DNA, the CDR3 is TGCAGTGCTAGAGATCGGAGGGGGCTAAGAAACATTCAGTACTTC. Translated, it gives CSARDRRGLRNIQYF.

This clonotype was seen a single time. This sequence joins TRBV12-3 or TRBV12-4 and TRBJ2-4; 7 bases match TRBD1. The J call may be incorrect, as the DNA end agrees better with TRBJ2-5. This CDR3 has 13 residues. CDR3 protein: CASRLRGPETQYF. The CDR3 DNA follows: TGTGCCAGCAGGTTAAGGGGGCCTGAGACCCAGTACTTC.

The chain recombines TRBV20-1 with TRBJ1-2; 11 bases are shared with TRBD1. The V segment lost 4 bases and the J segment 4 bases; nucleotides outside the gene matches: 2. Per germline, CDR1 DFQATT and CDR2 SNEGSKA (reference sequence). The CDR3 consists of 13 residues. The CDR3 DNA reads TGCAGTGCTAAGGACAGGGGGCTCTATGGCTACACCTTC. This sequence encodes CSAKDRGLYGYTF.

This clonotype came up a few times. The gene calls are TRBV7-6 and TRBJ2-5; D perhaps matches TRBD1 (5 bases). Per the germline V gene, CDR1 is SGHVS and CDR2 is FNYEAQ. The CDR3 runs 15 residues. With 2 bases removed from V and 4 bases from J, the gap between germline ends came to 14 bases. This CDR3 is CASSLQGFVGETQYF. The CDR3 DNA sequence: TGTGCCAGCAGCTTACAGGGCTTTGTCGGAGAGACCCAGTACTTC. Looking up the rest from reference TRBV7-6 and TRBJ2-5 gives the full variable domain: GAGVSQSPRYKVTKRGQDVALRCDPISGHVSLYWYRQALGQGPEFLTYFNYEAQQDKSGLPNDRFSAERPEGSISTLTIQRTEQRDSAMYRCASSLQGFVGETQYFGPGTRLLVL.

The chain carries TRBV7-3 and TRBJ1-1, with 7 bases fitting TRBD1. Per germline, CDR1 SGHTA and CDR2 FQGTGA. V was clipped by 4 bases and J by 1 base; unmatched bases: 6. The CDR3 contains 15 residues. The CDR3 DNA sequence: TGTGCCAGCAGCTCCCTTTCAGGGGGGAACACTGAAGCTTTCTTT. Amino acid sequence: CASSSLSGGNTEAFF.

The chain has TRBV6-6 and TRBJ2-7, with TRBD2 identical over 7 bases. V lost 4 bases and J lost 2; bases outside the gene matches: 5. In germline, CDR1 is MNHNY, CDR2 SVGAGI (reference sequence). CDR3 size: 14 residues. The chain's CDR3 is CASSSLAETYEQYF. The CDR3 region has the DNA TGTGCCAGCAGTTCTCTAGCGGAAACCTACGAGCAGTACTTC.

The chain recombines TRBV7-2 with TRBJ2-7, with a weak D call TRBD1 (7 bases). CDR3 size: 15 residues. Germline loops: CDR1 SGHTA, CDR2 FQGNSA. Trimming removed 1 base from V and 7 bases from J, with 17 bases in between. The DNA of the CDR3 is TGTGCCAGCAGCTTAGAGGCAGGGGGGTACAATGAGCAGTACTTC. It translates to CASSLEAGGYNEQYF.

CDR3 loop: CSARTGGPLFNYGYTF. CDR3 sequence (DNA): TGCAGTGCCCGGACAGGGGGGCCTTTGTTTAACTATGGCTACACCTTC. This chain joins TRBV20-1 and TRBJ1-2; 10 bases are shared with TRBD1. The CDR3 extends over 16 amino acids. CDR1 is DFQATT and CDR2 is SNEGSKA in the germline V gene (reference sequence). After removal of 6 bases from V and 1 base from J, the junction contained 11 bases not matched to a gene.

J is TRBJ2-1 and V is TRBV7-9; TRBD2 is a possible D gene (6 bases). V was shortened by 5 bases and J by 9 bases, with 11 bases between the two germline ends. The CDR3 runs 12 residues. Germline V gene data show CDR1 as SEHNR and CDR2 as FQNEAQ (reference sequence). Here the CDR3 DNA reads TGTGCCAGCAGCCTCCTAGCGTCTGAGCAGTTCTTC. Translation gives CASSLLASEQFF.

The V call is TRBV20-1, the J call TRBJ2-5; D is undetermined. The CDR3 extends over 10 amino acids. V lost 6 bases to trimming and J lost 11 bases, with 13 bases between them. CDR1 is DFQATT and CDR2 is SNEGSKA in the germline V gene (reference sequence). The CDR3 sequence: CSALTGEQYF. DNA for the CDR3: TGCAGTGCACTTACTGGAGAGCAGTACTTC.

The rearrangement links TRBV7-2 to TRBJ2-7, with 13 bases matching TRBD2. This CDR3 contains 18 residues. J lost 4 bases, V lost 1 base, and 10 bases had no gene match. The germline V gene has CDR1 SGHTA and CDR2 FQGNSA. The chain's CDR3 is CASSLGEGLAGARYEQYF. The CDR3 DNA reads TGTGCCAGCAGCTTAGGAGAAGGACTAGCGGGAGCTAGGTACGAGCAGTACTTC.

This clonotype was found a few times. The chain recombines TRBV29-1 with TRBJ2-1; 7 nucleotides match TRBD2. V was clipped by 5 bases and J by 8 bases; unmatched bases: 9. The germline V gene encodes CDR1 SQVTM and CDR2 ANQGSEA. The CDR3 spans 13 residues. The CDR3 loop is CSVRGGSTDEQFF. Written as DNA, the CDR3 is TGCAGCGTTCGGGGCGGGAGCACCGATGAGCAGTTCTTC.

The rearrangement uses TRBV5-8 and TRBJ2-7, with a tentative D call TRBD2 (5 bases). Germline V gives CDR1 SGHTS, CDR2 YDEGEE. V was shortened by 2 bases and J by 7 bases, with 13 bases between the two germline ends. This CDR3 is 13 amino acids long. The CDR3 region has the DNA TGTGCCAGCAGCTTAAGCGGCCTCAATGAGCAGTACTTC. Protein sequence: CASSLSGLNEQYF.

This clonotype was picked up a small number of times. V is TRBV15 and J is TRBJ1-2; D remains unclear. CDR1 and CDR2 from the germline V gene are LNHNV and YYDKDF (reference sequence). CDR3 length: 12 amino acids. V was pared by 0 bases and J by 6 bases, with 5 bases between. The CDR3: CATSRDTDGYTF. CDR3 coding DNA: TGTGCCACCAGCAGAGACACAGATGGCTACACCTTC.

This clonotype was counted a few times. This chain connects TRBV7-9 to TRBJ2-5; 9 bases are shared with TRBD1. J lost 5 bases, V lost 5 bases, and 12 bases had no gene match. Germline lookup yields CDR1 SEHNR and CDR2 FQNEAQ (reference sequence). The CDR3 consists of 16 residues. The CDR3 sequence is CASSLTGTGKSETQYF. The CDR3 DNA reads TGTGCCAGCAGCCTAACCGGGACAGGGAAGAGTGAGACCCAGTACTTC.